This T cell receptor (beta chain) came from a study of a mutant IDH1 vaccine in newly diagnosed glioma. Study-wide background: Eight vaccinations reached patients in weeks 1, 3, 5, 7, 11, 15, 19 and 23.

The data were produced by immunoSEQ multiplex PCR, yet TCRdb's version contains in-frame clones alone and is incomplete. The table has 120,000 or so clones, about 82% seen once. Documented time point: week 11, during vaccination. Vaccine doses each comprised 300 ug of mutant IDH1 20-mer peptide, with topical imiquimod. This clone was detected once. Its cognate antigen is unknown. CDR3 length: 16 amino acids. This specimen was PBMCs, taken from a glioma patient whose treatment included an IDH1 peptide vaccine. The receptor was derived from a man in his forties with glioma. The chain joins TRBV21-1 to TRBJ1-5; the D call of TRBD1 is as the table states it, not checked on the DNA. TRBV21-1 represents a pseudogene. The CDR3 DNA reads TGTGCCAGCAGCAGGCCCCCCAGTCATAGCAATCAGCCCCAGCATTTT. Amino acid sequence: CASSRPPSHSNQPQHF.